This T cell receptor beta chain was profiled in a study of blood T cell repertoires in COVID-19. The CDR3 length is 15 residues. The V end lost 5 bases, the J end lost 4 bases, and 17 bases lay between the germline ends. Germline CDR1 SNHLY, CDR2 FYNNEI. Per the authors' pipeline: Estimation of nucleated cell counts was performed using reference gene primer amplification. Sequencing was performed with immunoSEQ multiplex PCR; in TCRdb, only in-frame clones are kept and a portion is missing. V and J calls plus clone size are reproduced from that table; the DNA served to infer D and trimming. The top ten clones hold approximately 4.5% of a sample with approximately 180,000 clones, around nine tenths of them seen once.

The chain employs TRBV2 and TRBJ1-1; the D is unclear. Sequencing input: peripheral blood. This sequence was found in a human donor in a cohort sampled during active COVID-19. The CDR3 protein is CASSTGESRVTEAFF. The CDR3 DNA reads TGTGCCAGCAGTACCGGGGAGTCCCGGGTCACTGAAGCTTTCTTT.